The 8 T cell receptor beta chains reported below all come from one sample, sequenced in a study of T cell responses to AZD1222 COVID-19 vaccine (dated by TCRdb to the early 2020s). The protocol used for the library was the immunoSEQ multiplex PCR assay. Imported from immuneACCESS, the table was reduced by TCRdb to in-frame sequences with V and J called. These copies leave out some clones; in studies compared against another copy, an unresolved V gene accounts for under half, and the cause of the remainder is not known. In this sample the table shows approximately 150,000 clones, over 80% of which occur a single time. The ten most abundant clones make up roughly 4% of the sample. This sample's time point label indicates: about 28 days (+/-7) after the second vaccine dose. The treatment or condition label on this specimen signifies: meningococcal conjugate vaccine given as trial control. The sample consisted of peripheral blood, taken 28 days after the second dose of the MenACWY control vaccine. Receptor source: an adult who received the MenACWY meningococcal vaccine as a control.

The chain recombines TRBV5-5 with TRBJ2-1; 7 positions agree with TRBD1. CDR3 size: 14 residues. Germline V CDR1 and CDR2: SGHKS, YYEKEE (reference sequence). Trimming cost V 4 bases and J 8 bases; bases outside gene matches: 9. CDR3 DNA: TGTGCCAGCAGCGCTGGACAGGTAGAAGATGAGCAGTTCTTC. Protein product: CASSAGQVEDEQFF.

The chain joins TRBV15 to TRBJ1-5; 9 bases match TRBD1. Per the germline V gene, CDR1 is LNHNV and CDR2 is YYDKDF (reference sequence). V trimming: 1 base; J trimming: 3 bases; junction bases outside the gene matches: 1. The CDR3 contains 15 residues. CDR3 bases: TGTGCCACCAGCAGAGGGGACAGGGACAATCAGCCCCAGCATTTT. Encoded protein: CATSRGDRDNQPQHF.

This clone was counted only a few times. This rearrangement joins TRBV7-2 to TRBJ1-6, with 8 positions matching TRBD1. Germline V gives CDR1 SGHTA, CDR2 FQGNSA. Germline trimming cut 7 bases from V and 9 bases from J; bases unmatched to any gene: 8. The length of the CDR3 is 14 residues. DNA of the CDR3: TGTGCCAGCAACTCAGGGGGCCAGCGTTCACCCCTCCACTTT. Protein product: CASNSGGQRSPLHF. Full variable domain (remainder filled in from reference TRBV7-2 and TRBJ1-6): GAGVSQSPSNKVTEKGKDVELRCDPISGHTALYWYRQSLGQGLEFLIYFQGNSAPDKSGLPSDRFSAERTGGSVSTLTIQRTQQEDSAVYLCASNSGGQRSPLHFGNGTRLTVT.

This chain links TRBV18 with TRBJ1-2; the D is unclear. V was pared by 2 bases and J by 6 bases, with 10 bases between. This CDR3 comprises 13 residues. The germline V gene encodes CDR1 KGHSH and CDR2 LQKENI. CDR3 amino acids: CASSPVQQDGYTF. CDR3 sequence (DNA): TGTGCCAGCTCACCAGTCCAGCAGGATGGCTACACCTTC.

This clone showed up just once. The CDR3 DNA reads TGTGCCAGCAGTTTATCCGGGGAGCTGTTTTTT. It is translated as CASSLSGELFF. This chain links TRBV27 with TRBJ2-2; D is undetermined. CDR1 is MNHEY, CDR2 SMNVEV, per germline (reference sequence). The CDR3 is 11 amino acids. V shed 0 bases and J shed 7 bases, with 0 bases lying between them.

The chain uses TRBV19 and TRBJ1-2; D may be TRBD1 (5 bases). Germline V gene lookup returns CDR1 LNHDA and CDR2 SQIVND (reference sequence). Between the trimmed V and J ends, which lost 10 bases and 4 bases, there was a span of 19 bases. The CDR3 has 14 amino acids. Here the CDR3 DNA reads TGTGCCACTCGTGAACGGGACGAGCTCTATGGCTACACCTTC. Amino acids: CATRERDELYGYTF.

Here the CDR3 reads CATSRAPRAGIYEQYF. The CDR3 DNA reads as TGTGCCACCAGCAGAGCTCCTCGTGCGGGAATCTACGAGCAGTACTTC. J is TRBJ2-7 and V is TRBV15, with D possibly matching TRBD2 (6 bases). V lost 1 base, J lost 3 bases, and 16 bases lay in between. The germline gives CDR1 LNHNV, CDR2 YYDKDF (reference sequence). The CDR3 is made up of 16 amino acids. The full variable domain, rest sourced from reference TRBV15 and TRBJ2-7, is DAMVIQNPRYQVTQFGKPVTLSCSQTLNHNVMYWYQQKSSQAPKLLFHYYDKDFNNEADTPDNFQSRRPNTSFCFLDIRSPGLGDTAMYLCATSRAPRAGIYEQYFGPGTRLTVT.

The chain combines TRBV7-9 with TRBJ2-6, with a tentative D call TRBD1 (5 bases). This CDR3 region has 19 residues. Germline values: CDR1 SEHNR, CDR2 FQNEAQ (reference sequence). The V end was cut by 3 bases, the J end by 0 bases, with 18 bases between. The CDR3 spells CASSFYSYQGPSGANVLTF. The CDR3, as DNA: TGTGCCAGCAGCTTTTACTCTTATCAGGGCCCCTCTGGGGCCAACGTCCTGACTTTC.